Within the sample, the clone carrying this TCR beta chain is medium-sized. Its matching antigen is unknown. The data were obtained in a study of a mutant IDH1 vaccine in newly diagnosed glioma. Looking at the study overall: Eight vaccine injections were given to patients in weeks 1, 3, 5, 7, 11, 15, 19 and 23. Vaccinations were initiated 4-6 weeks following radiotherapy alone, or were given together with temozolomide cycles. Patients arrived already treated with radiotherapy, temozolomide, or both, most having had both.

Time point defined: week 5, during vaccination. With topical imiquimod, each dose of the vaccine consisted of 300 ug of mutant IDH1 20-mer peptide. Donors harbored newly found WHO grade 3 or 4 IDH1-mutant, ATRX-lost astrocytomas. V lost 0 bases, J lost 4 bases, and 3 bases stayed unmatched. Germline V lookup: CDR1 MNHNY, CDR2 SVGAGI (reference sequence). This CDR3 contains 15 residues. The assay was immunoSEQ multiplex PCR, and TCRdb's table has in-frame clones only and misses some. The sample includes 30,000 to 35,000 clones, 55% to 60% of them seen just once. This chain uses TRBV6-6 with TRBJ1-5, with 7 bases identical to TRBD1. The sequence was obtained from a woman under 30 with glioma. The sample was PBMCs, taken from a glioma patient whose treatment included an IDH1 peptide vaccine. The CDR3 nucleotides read TGTGCCAGCAGTTACTCGTCGACAGGGAATCAGCCCCAGCATTTT. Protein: CASSYSSTGNQPQHF.